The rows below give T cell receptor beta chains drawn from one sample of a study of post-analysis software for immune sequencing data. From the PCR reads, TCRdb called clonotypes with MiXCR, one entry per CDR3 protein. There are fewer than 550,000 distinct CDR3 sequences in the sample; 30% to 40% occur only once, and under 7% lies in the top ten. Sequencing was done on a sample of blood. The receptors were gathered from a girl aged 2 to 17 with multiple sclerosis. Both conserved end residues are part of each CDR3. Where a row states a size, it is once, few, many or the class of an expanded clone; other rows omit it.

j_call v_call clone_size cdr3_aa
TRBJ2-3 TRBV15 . CATSPGGLTQYF
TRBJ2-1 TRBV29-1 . CSVEGAGNYNEQFF
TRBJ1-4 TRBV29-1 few CSASPLMDGKLFF
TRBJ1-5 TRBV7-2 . CASSLLGPQHF
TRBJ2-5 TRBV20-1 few CSAVFAGGRKETQYF
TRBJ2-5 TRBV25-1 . CASSEGRQGRWETQYF
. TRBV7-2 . CASSLQRGAQETQYF
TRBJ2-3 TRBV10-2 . CASKIGTAYTGTQYF
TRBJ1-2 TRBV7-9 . CASSSGQVGYGYTF
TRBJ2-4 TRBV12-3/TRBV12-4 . CASRHQGAREQYF
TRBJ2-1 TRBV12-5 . CASGSHLSFSNEQFF
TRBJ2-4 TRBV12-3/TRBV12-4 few CASSLRPGDFEIQYF
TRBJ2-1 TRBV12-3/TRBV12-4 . CASSHSRGVYNEQFF
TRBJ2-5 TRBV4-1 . CASSPGERGAEETQYF
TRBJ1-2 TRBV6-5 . CASSLTSSYGYTF